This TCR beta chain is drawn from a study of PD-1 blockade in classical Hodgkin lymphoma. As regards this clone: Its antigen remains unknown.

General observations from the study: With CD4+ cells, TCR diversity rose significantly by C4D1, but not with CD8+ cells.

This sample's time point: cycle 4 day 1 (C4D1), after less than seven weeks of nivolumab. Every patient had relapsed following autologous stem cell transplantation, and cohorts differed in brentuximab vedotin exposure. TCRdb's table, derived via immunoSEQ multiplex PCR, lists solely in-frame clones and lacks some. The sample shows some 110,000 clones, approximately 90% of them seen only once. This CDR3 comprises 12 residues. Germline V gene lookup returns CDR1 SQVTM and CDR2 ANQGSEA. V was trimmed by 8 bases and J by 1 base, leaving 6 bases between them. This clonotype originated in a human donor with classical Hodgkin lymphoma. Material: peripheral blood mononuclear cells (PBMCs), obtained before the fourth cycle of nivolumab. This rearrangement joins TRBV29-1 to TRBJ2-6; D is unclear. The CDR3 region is CSTESGANVLTF. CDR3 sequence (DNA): TGCAGCACTGAATCTGGGGCCAACGTCCTGACTTTC.